This passage covers 24 T cell receptor beta chains from one sample sequenced in a study of radiotherapy plus CTLA-4 blockade in lung cancer. The table came from immunoSEQ multiplex PCR; TCRdb's copy has only in-frame clones and leaves some out. The data hold approximately 80,000 clones, with 60% to 85% observed a single time. The sample here was peripheral blood, taken from a patient treated with radiotherapy plus ipilimumab. Every receptor here comes from a human donor with non-small cell lung cancer whose response to radiotherapy plus ipilimumab could not be evaluated. Some clones in this sample may be carry-over from other donors' samples.

The rearrangement uses TRBV18 and TRBJ1-1; 8 nucleotides match TRBD1. V trimming: 3 bases; J trimming: 7 bases; junction bases outside the gene matches: 10. Germline assignment: CDR1 KGHSH and CDR2 LQKENI. This CDR3 is 15 amino acids long. This chain's CDR3 is CASSPTGAHRFEAFF. For the CDR3, the DNA is TGTGCCAGCTCACCGACAGGGGCTCATAGGTTTGAAGCTTTCTTT. Drawing the rest from reference TRBV18 and TRBJ1-1, the complete variable domain is NAGVMQNPRHLVRRRGQEARLRCSPMKGHSHVYWYRQLPEEGLKFMVYLQKENIIDESGMPKERFSAEFPKEGPSILRIQQVVRGDSAAYFCASSPTGAHRFEAFFGQGTRLTVV.

The CDR3 protein is CASTPSGGVYGYTF. CDR3 nucleotides: TGTGCCAGTACCCCGAGCGGCGGGGTCTATGGCTACACCTTC. The chain employs TRBV19 and TRBJ1-2; D gene uncertain. The V gene's germline CDR1 is LNHDA and CDR2 SQIVND (reference sequence). Between the trimmed V and J ends, which lost 7 bases and 4 bases, there was a span of 16 bases. The CDR3 is made up of 14 amino acids.

The genes are TRBV5-1 and TRBJ2-3, with 10 bases matching TRBD2. The V gene end was trimmed by 3 bases and the J gene end by 2 bases; junction bases not matched to a gene: 9. The germline CDR1 and CDR2 sequences are SGHRS and YFSETQ. This CDR3 has 17 residues. CDR3 amino acids: CASSSPLAGGHTDTQYF. CDR3 sequence (DNA): TGCGCCAGCAGCTCCCCTTTAGCGGGGGGCCACACAGATACGCAGTATTTT. Supplemented by reference TRBV5-1 and TRBJ2-3, the full variable domain reads KAGVTQTPRYLIKTRGQQVTLSCSPISGHRSVSWYQQTPGQGLQFLFEYFSETQRNKGNFPGRFSGRQFSNSRSEMNVSTLELGDSALYLCASSSPLAGGHTDTQYFGPGTRLTVL.

The chain couples TRBV28 to TRBJ1-5; tentatively, D is TRBD1 (6 bases). V dropped 3 bases and J dropped 2 bases, with 20 bases sitting between them. CDR1 and CDR2 from the germline V gene are MDHEN and SYDVKM. This CDR3 is 18 amino acids long. The CDR3 region has the DNA TGTGCCAGCAGTTTCTACTCCCAGGGGAGAATCGGCAATCAGCCCCAGCATTTT. Its protein is CASSFYSQGRIGNQPQHF.

This rearrangement joins TRBV13 to TRBJ2-3; 9 bases line up with TRBD2. V lost 6 bases to trimming and J lost 1 base; unmatched junction nucleotides: 5. Per the germline V gene, CDR1 is PRHDT and CDR2 is FYEKMQ (reference sequence). This CDR3 is 15 amino acids long. Written as DNA, the CDR3 is TGTGCCAGCAGTATAGCGGGGGACGGCACAGATACGCAGTATTTT. It codes for CASSIAGDGTDTQYF.

This sequence joins TRBV2 and TRBJ1-5, with D unresolved. CDR3 length: 14 amino acids. V was cut by 1 base and J by 5 bases, with 9 bases left in between. Germline-derived CDR1 and CDR2 are SNHLY and FYNNEI. The CDR3 protein is CASSEGARHQPQHF. The CDR3 nucleotides read TGTGCCAGCAGTGAAGGGGCCCGTCATCAGCCCCAGCATTTT.

A single count supports this clone. The rearrangement links TRBV5-1 to TRBJ2-7, with D perhaps TRBD2 (6 bases). CDR3 length equals 13 residues. Trimming took off 2 bases at V and 6 bases at J, with 12 bases between the two ends. CDR1 is SGHRS and CDR2 is YFSETQ in the germline V gene. This CDR3 is CASSFGGAGEQYF. CDR3 in DNA: TGCGCCAGCAGCTTCGGAGGGGCGGGCGAGCAGTACTTC.

This rearrangement joins TRBV7-2 to TRBJ2-7; 12 bases fit TRBD1. This CDR3 is built from 15 residues. The germline V gene has CDR1 SGHTA and CDR2 FQGNSA. Germline trimming cut 2 bases from V and 9 bases from J; bases unmatched to any gene: 8. The CDR3 protein is CASSLNRDRGLGQYF. The CDR3 coding sequence is TGTGCCAGCAGCTTAAACCGGGACAGGGGGCTTGGGCAGTACTTC.

This chain joins TRBV19 and TRBJ1-1; 7 bases align to TRBD1. This CDR3 contains 15 residues. The V segment lost 7 bases and the J segment 0 bases; nucleotides outside the gene matches: 8. CDR1 is LNHDA and CDR2 is SQIVND in the germline V gene (reference sequence). The CDR3 reads CASTFRGQLNTEAFF. CDR3 nucleotide sequence: TGTGCCAGTACCTTCCGGGGACAGCTGAACACTGAAGCTTTCTTT.

In regard to this clone: Compared with germline, one end of the junction differs, possibly owing to a read error. The chain couples TRBV4-3 to TRBJ1-1; no clear D. The germline V gene has CDR1 LGHNA and CDR2 YSLEER. The CDR3 has 13 residues. The CDR3, as DNA: TGCGCCAGCAGCACGGGAGGGAACGCTGAAGCTTCCTTT. Translated, it gives CASSTGGNAEASF.

The chain links TRBV5-8 to TRBJ1-6; D uncertain. Trimming pared 1 base from V and 5 bases from J, leaving 10 bases between. Germline V gene data show CDR1 as SGHTS and CDR2 as YDEGEE. The CDR3 has 15 amino acids. The chain's CDR3 is CASSLLRTDNSPLHF. Here the CDR3 DNA reads TGTGCCAGCAGCTTGCTGCGTACCGATAATTCACCCCTCCACTTT.

DNA of the CDR3: TGTGCCAGCAGCTTAGGGGGAGTTGGCACTGAAGCTTTCTTT. Its translation is CASSLGGVGTEAFF. This chain connects TRBV7-6 to TRBJ1-1, with D uncertain. The CDR3 has 14 amino acids. The V gene's germline CDR1 is SGHVS and CDR2 FNYEAQ. V lost 1 base to trimming and J lost 4 bases, with 10 bases between them.

The rearrangement uses TRBV10-3 and TRBJ2-3; D gene ambiguous. The length of the CDR3 is 13 residues. CDR1 and CDR2 from the germline V gene are ENHRY and SYGVKD. The V gene lost 5 bases and the J gene lost 5 bases, with 11 bases spanning the gap. As DNA, the CDR3 is TGTGCCATCAGTACCCCCACCGGAGATACGCAGTATTTT. Translation: CAISTPTGDTQYF.

The V gene is TRBV6-5, the J gene TRBJ1-5; TRBD1 aligns across 11 bases. Germline CDR1 and CDR2: MNHEY and SVGAGI. The length of the CDR3 is 15 residues. Trimming at V came to 6 bases and at J to 6 bases, leaving 7 bases not matched to a gene. This chain's CDR3 is CASRGGQGVGQPQHF. In DNA form, the CDR3 reads TGTGCCAGCAGAGGGGGACAGGGGGTAGGTCAGCCCCAGCATTTT.

CDR3: CASSAGSRNQHF. The CDR3 DNA reads TGTGCCAGCAGTGCAGGGTCCCGAAACCAGCATTTT. The chain couples TRBV6-4 to TRBJ1-5, with a possible D match to TRBD1 (5 bases). CDR1 is MRHNA and CDR2 is SNTAGT in the germline V gene. This CDR3 has 12 amino acids. V was pared by 4 bases and J by 12 bases, with 13 bases between.

This chain joins TRBV27 and TRBJ2-1; 7 bases align to TRBD1. The CDR3 totals 16 residues. Trimming at V came to 0 bases and at J to 2 bases, leaving 4 bases not matched to a gene. The germline V gene encodes CDR1 MNHEY and CDR2 SMNVEV (reference sequence). The CDR3 is CASSLSETGPYNEQFF. The CDR3 coding sequence is TGTGCCAGCAGTTTATCGGAGACAGGGCCCTACAATGAGCAGTTCTTC.

This chain uses TRBV7-2 with TRBJ2-1, with D possibly TRBD2 on 7 matching bases. CDR3 length: 15 residues. Germline CDR1 reads SGHTA; CDR2 reads FQGNSA. The germline V and J ends were trimmed by 2 bases and 7 bases, with 15 bases remaining between them. CDR3: CASSLKGGLENEQFF. CDR3 in DNA: TGTGCCAGCAGCTTAAAGGGGGGGTTGGAAAATGAGCAGTTCTTC.

The genes are TRBV7-2 and TRBJ2-1, with 9 nucleotides matching TRBD2. V lost 1 base to trimming and J lost 0 bases; unmatched junction nucleotides: 4. From germline, CDR1 is SGHTA and CDR2 FQGNSA. The CDR3 is 17 residues long. CDR3 DNA sequence: TGTGCCAGCAGCTTAGTGGGCGGGGGGGACTCCTACAATGAGCAGTTCTTC. Translation: CASSLVGGGDSYNEQFF.

This sequence joins TRBV4-2 and TRBJ2-5, with TRBD2 matching over 11 bases. Unmatched junction bases numbered 6, after V lost 1 base and J lost 2 bases. CDR3 length equals 17 residues. The germline V gene encodes CDR1 LGHNA and CDR2 YNFKEQ. This chain's CDR3 is CASSQALTSGAQETQYF. The CDR3 DNA reads as TGTGCCAGCAGCCAAGCCCTGACTAGCGGGGCTCAAGAGACCCAGTACTTC.

The genes are TRBV7-9 and TRBJ2-7, with a weak D call TRBD1 (5 bases). The CDR3 consists of 15 residues. Germline CDR1 is SEHNR and CDR2 is FQNEAQ (reference sequence). V was shortened by 6 bases and J by 3 bases, with 18 bases between the two germline ends. In DNA, the CDR3 is TGTGCCAGCAGGAGAGATCAACAGGTTCACTACGAGCAGTACTTC. This sequence encodes CASRRDQQVHYEQYF.

The gene calls are TRBV11-3 and TRBJ2-5, with a possible D match to TRBD2 (6 bases). Per germline, CDR1 SGHNT and CDR2 YENEEA. V gave up 6 bases and J gave up 2 bases, with 13 bases separating them. This CDR3 has 14 residues. The CDR3 loop reads CASSPSGTQETQYF. The CDR3, as DNA: TGTGCCAGCAGTCCGAGTGGGACTCAAGAGACCCAGTACTTC.

The genes are TRBV5-1 and TRBJ2-1, with 11 bases that match TRBD2. CDR1 SGHRS and CDR2 YFSETQ come from the germline V gene. This CDR3 is built from 16 residues. Trimming took 6 bases from V and 4 from J; bases not matched to a gene: 9. CDR3 coding DNA: TGCGCCAGCACCATAGACTCTAGCGGGGGGTACAATGAGCAGTTCTTC. This translates into CASTIDSSGGYNEQFF.

A few counts support this clone. The chain recombines TRBV12-5 with TRBJ2-3; TRBD2 matches 13 bases. V shed 6 bases, J shed 2 bases, and the junction held 8 bases outside the gene matches. There are 17 residues in the CDR3. Germline values: CDR1 LGHNT, CDR2 FRNRAP. The DNA of the CDR3 is TGTGCTAGTGGCTCCCCCGGGACTAGCGGGGTCACAGATACGCAGTATTTT. Translated: CASGSPGTSGVTDTQYF.

The chain links TRBV6-1 to TRBJ1-5, with TRBD1 matching over 11 bases. V lost 6 bases, J lost 5 bases, and 0 bases stayed unmatched. The CDR3 covers 13 residues. Germline V lookup: CDR1 MNHNS, CDR2 SASEGT. Written as DNA, the CDR3 is TGTGCCAGCAGGGGACAGGGGGATCAGCCCCAGCATTTT. Translating it yields CASRGQGDQPQHF.